Listed below are T cell receptor beta chains from one sample, sequenced in a study of CD4+ T cells in melanoma. The protocol was immunoSEQ multiplex PCR, while the TCRdb copy is restricted to in-frame clones and leaves out a portion. The sample lists about 55,000 clones; roughly 69% were seen once. The sample comprised tumor tissue. These TCRs come from a human donor with melanoma. Each CDR3 is given without its conserved first and last residue. The D gene is left open where the match is weak.

d_call	v_call	j_call	cdr3_aa
TRBD1	TRBV6-5	TRBJ2-7	ASSFGQGHKQY
TRBD1	TRBV7-3	TRBJ1-1	ASSLDRAVNTEAF
.	TRBV9	TRBJ2-7	ASSLGLSSYEQY
.	TRBV29-1	TRBJ2-2	SVDQGPMNTGELF
.	TRBV2	TRBJ2-7	ASSEANRDYEQY
.	TRBV29-1	TRBJ1-2	SVEGIQASGYT
.	TRBV5-1	TRBJ2-1	ASSLEGGFVNEQF
TRBD2	TRBV5-3	TRBJ2-7	ARSRLAGGPAPGYEQY
TRBD1	TRBV29-1	TRBJ2-5	SVERDRGTQY
.	TRBV5-1	TRBJ1-2	ASSLADRYYGYT
.	TRBV19	TRBJ1-5	ASSRGPPNQPQH
TRBD2	TRBV5-1	TRBJ2-5	ASSMGASGGPGETQY
TRBD1	TRBV5-5	TRBJ1-1	ASSLGRTGLTEAF
TRBD2	TRBV29-1	TRBJ2-5	SLLGVAGGQETQY
TRBD2	TRBV11-1	TRBJ2-2	ASSPGGSGGITGELF